This T cell receptor (beta chain) is drawn from a study of beta chain features in type 1 diabetes (dated by TCRdb to the late 2010s). About the full investigation: Mean age, gender distribution, total cell number and subset yield did not differ between patients and healthy donors. A total of some 100,000,000 sorted cells were examined across all samples, and a strong correlation was observed between cell number per subset and RNA yield. In the study, recently diagnosed type 1 diabetes patients and matched healthy donors were compared on the TCRB repertoires of their sorted circulating CD4+ T cell subsets. Regulatory and stem cell-like memory subsets were isolated from only 8 patients and about eight healthy donors, whereas naive and central memory subsets came from all 28 donors.

From each donor, a single peripheral blood sample of about 120 mL on average was drawn into heparinised tubes. Naive, central memory, regulatory and stem cell-like memory CD4+ T cells were sorted on a BD FACSAria II using a panel including CD45RO, CCR7, CD25, CD127, CD95 and CD27. Purity was above 95% for every sorted population. PBMCs were isolated right away by Lymphoprep density gradient centrifugation and were stained directly, without culture. Samples were stained and sorted in pairs, with one healthy donor and one patient per experiment, so that batch effects were minimized. All of the isolated RNA was reverse transcribed with the High Capacity cDNA Reverse Transcription Kit, so expressed TCRB transcripts were sequenced. Naive, central memory and regulatory T cell samples underwent deep immunoSEQ sequencing, averaging approximately 3.5 million total reads per sample. After sorted cells were lysed in RLT buffer, RNA was extracted with DNase-treated RNeasy Micro or Mini kits, with the choice depending on cell number. To prevent cross-contamination, each cell subset was processed individually, whereas patient and healthy donor samples were processed jointly. Using the immunoSEQ multiplex PCR, TCRB sequences were amplified from cDNA into 87-bp fragments spanning the CDR3 region. Amplicons were sequenced on the Illumina HiSeq platform. Concerning the study's data processing: Synthetic template baselines were used to correct PCR bias computationally, reads within Hamming distance 2 were collapsed, and singletons that could not be merged were discarded. Reads were aligned against IMGT so that V, D and J genes, CDR3 length and insertions or deletions at six rearrangement sites could be assigned. Within each subset, clonotype counts were normalized to the number of sorted cells before true diversity and Gini coefficients were calculated with the tcR R package. The overlap coefficient, calculated on TCRB nucleotide sequences, was used to quantify repertoire sharing. Out-of-frame TCRB sequences from naive cells were analyzed to stand in for the pre-selection repertoire. TCRdb obtained this table from immuneACCESS and retained in-frame rearrangements with V and J assigned. These tables miss some clones; where compared with another copy, unresolved V genes account for less than half of the shortfall, and the remainder is unexplained. The V and J calls and the clone size are those of that table, but D and trimming were determined from the DNA. This sample gives 230,000 or so clones in total; 16% of them show up just once. The ten largest clones capture about 0.085% of the sample.

In the case of this clone: Its antigen is still unknown. Per-base qualities were not stored, and no clone one base away is much larger. The sample carries other DNA sequences with the same CDR3.

Overall results and qualifications from the work: Shorter templates might be favored by PCR, yet because patient and control samples were amplified and corrected together, any such skew would affect both groups equally. Patients with type 1 diabetes made fewer insertions and deleted more nucleotides at VDJ recombination sites, implying thymic rearrangement abnormalities. Type 1 diabetes patients showed a moderate but significant shortening of TCRB CDR3 length in all four CD4+ subsets. Sequencing cDNA rather than genomic DNA could over-represent highly expressing activated cells, although activation and CD3 levels did not differ between groups. Naive, central memory and regulatory TCRB repertoires appeared to be more alike among patients than among healthy donors. Only small numbers of individuals were included in the HLA sub-analyses, which left unresolved whether HLA type had any influence on TCRB rearrangement.

CDR1 SQVTM and CDR2 ANQGSEA are derived from the germline V gene. CDR3 length: 13 amino acids, cysteine to phenylalanine. Only the CDR3 region is kept as DNA, spanning 39 bases read in frame from base 1. For this chain, trimming is 6 bases at the V end and 2 bases at the J end, and the number of junction bases without a gene match is 4. The specimen was naive CD4+ T cells from blood. The sample's cell subset or site, from its label and the paper: true naive CD4+ T cells. The sequence came from a man aged 25-40 years with type 1 diabetes. This sequence uses TRBV29-1 and TRBJ2-7; TRBD2 aligns with 10 central bases. For the CDR3, the sequence is CSVRTSGTYEQYF. The base sequence is TGCAGCGTGAGGACTAGCGGTACCTACGAGCAGTACTTC.